The 23 T cell receptor beta chains in this list originate from one sample, sequenced in a study of blood T cells in healthy people across ages. A sample-barcoded 5' primer and a J-beta primer mix were used in a second PCR of about 7 to 11 cycles. TCRdb reprocessed the 5' RACE reads via MiXCR and lists one record per CDR3 protein. Of roughly 720,000 distinct CDR3 sequences in the sample, roughly 50% were seen once. The sequenced sample consisted of blood. The receptors originated from an elderly man in good health.

CDR3 protein: CATSDSDRIGYNEQYF. The CDR3 region has the DNA TGTGCCACCAGTGATTCCGACAGGATCGGGTACAATGAGCAGTACTTC. This sequence joins TRBV24-1 and TRBJ2-7, with D perhaps matching TRBD1 (6 bases). The CDR3 loop spans 16 amino acids. With 2 bases removed from V and 7 bases from J, the gap between germline ends came to 20 bases. Per germline, CDR1 KGHDR and CDR2 SFDVKD.

The chain couples TRBV4-2 to TRBJ2-7; TRBD2 agrees at 10 bases. The CDR3 contains 16 residues. Germline CDR1 and CDR2: LGHNA and YNFKEQ. Trimming removed 3 bases from V and 5 bases from J; junction bases left unmatched: 10. CDR3 sequence reads: CASSQLAGVPLHEQYF. The CDR3 DNA sequence: TGTGCCAGCAGCCAGCTAGCGGGGGTCCCCCTCCACGAGCAGTACTTC.

The V and J genes are TRBV10-2 and TRBJ2-1; the match to TRBD2 covers 7 bases. J gave up 3 bases and V 0 bases, and 5 bases lay outside the gene matches. CDR3 length: 16 residues. Germline CDR1 WSHSY, CDR2 SAAADI. The CDR3 region is CASSESLGRLYNEQFF. The CDR3 nucleotides read TGCGCCAGCAGTGAGTCTCTCGGGAGGCTCTACAATGAGCAGTTCTTC.

This chain links TRBV29-1 with TRBJ1-1, with D possibly being TRBD1 (5 bases). Germline CDR1 SQVTM, CDR2 ANQGSEA. The length of the CDR3 is 13 residues. V dropped 6 bases and J dropped 0 bases, with 11 bases sitting between them. This CDR3 reads CSVHGAMNTEAFF. The CDR3 DNA is TGCAGCGTCCACGGGGCCATGAACACTGAAGCTTTCTTT.

CDR3 region: CASRGQGWGNEQFF. CDR3 DNA: TGTGCCAGCAGGGGACAGGGATGGGGCAATGAGCAGTTCTTC. The chain joins TRBV27 to TRBJ2-1; 9 bases map to TRBD1. The V gene's germline CDR1 is MNHEY and CDR2 SMNVEV (reference sequence). There are 14 residues in the CDR3. Trimming cost V 6 bases and J 6 bases; bases outside gene matches: 6.

J is TRBJ2-5 and V is TRBV6-2 or TRBV6-3, with TRBD2 as a possible D gene (6 bases). V was pared by 6 bases and J by 2 bases, with 13 bases between. Germline loops: CDR1 MNHEY, CDR2 SVGEGT. The CDR3 is 14 amino acids. CDR3: CASRPKTRQETQYF. CDR3 DNA sequence: TGTGCCAGCAGACCCAAGACTAGGCAAGAGACCCAGTACTTC.

This chain links TRBV10-2 with TRBJ2-7; D unresolved. Trimming removed 3 bases from V and 3 bases from J, with 12 bases in between. Germline CDR1 is WSHSY and CDR2 is SAAADI. This CDR3 is built from 14 residues. The CDR3 reads CASSEGIILYEQYF. CDR3 in DNA: TGCGCCAGCAGTGAAGGTATAATCCTCTACGAGCAGTACTTC.

The V gene is TRBV18, the J gene TRBJ1-1; TRBD1 matches at 12 bases. Trimming removed 5 bases from V and 5 bases from J; junction bases left unmatched: 6. This CDR3 region has 15 residues. The V gene's germline CDR1 is KGHSH and CDR2 LQKENI. In DNA form, the CDR3 reads TGTGCCAGCTCAGCCGGGACAGGGGGCGAGACTGAAGCTTTCTTT. It translates to CASSAGTGGETEAFF.

Concerning this clonotype itself: This may come from a read error, since a much larger clone is one base off. V usage is TRBV7-9 and J usage is TRBJ2-1; D may match TRBD1 or TRBD2 (6 bases each). CDR1 SEHNR and CDR2 FQNEAQ come from the germline V gene (reference sequence). The CDR3 sequence is 13 residues long. Trimming removed 5 bases from V and 8 bases from J, with 13 bases in between. The CDR3 protein is CASSVGGRDEQFF. In nucleotides, the CDR3 is TGTGCCAGCAGCGTAGGGGGGCGCGATGAGCAGTTCTTC.

The chain has TRBV6-4 and TRBJ2-1, with D perhaps matching TRBD1 (5 bases). CDR3 length equals 18 residues. Germline V gives CDR1 MRHNA, CDR2 SNTAGT. V shed 0 bases and J shed 3 bases, with 18 bases lying between them. The CDR3 coding sequence is TGTGCCAGCAGTGACTCGGGGTCGCTAGGGGTAATCTACAATGAGCAGTTCTTC. Amino acid sequence: CASSDSGSLGVIYNEQFF.

The chain carries TRBV29-1 and TRBJ2-4; D is tentatively TRBD1 or TRBD2 (5 bases each). This CDR3 has 14 amino acids. CDR1 is SQVTM and CDR2 is ANQGSEA in the germline V gene. Trimming shortened V by 7 bases and J by 0 bases, and 13 bases separated the two germline ends. CDR3 protein: CSAGLGTAKNIQYF. The CDR3 DNA sequence: TGCAGCGCAGGTTTGGGGACAGCCAAAAACATTCAGTACTTC.

The chain carries TRBV7-8 and TRBJ2-7; 10 nucleotides match TRBD2. Unmatched junction bases numbered 10, after V lost 5 bases and J lost 6 bases. The CDR3 loop spans 15 amino acids. Per the germline V gene, CDR1 is SGHVS and CDR2 is FQNEAQ. This chain's CDR3 is CASSNLAGAMSEQYF. CDR3 DNA sequence: TGTGCCAGCAGCAATCTAGCGGGAGCTATGAGCGAGCAGTACTTC.

V usage is TRBV20-1 and J usage is TRBJ2-7; weak D call: TRBD2 (6 bases). V dropped 5 bases and J dropped 2 bases, with 16 bases sitting between them. The CDR3 is 14 amino acids. Per germline, CDR1 DFQATT and CDR2 SNEGSKA (reference sequence). This CDR3 reads CSARGGEIPYEQYF. CDR3 DNA: TGCAGTGCTCGCGGAGGGGAGATACCCTACGAGCAGTACTTC.

This rearrangement joins TRBV6-1 to TRBJ2-5; D call uncertain. CDR1 and CDR2 from the germline V gene are MNHNS and SASEGT. The V gene lost 7 bases and the J gene lost 5 bases, with 11 bases spanning the gap. This CDR3 comprises 12 residues. The CDR3 nucleotides are TGTGCCAGCACCACTACCCGGGAGACCCAGTACTTC. Protein product: CASTTTRETQYF.

This clonotype was found many times. CDR3 in amino acids: CSVDGGGTSDAYF. In DNA form, the CDR3 reads TGCAGCGTGGACGGAGGCGGCACAAGTGACGCGTATTTT. The gene calls are TRBV29-1 and TRBJ2-3, with D possibly being TRBD2 (5 bases). The CDR3 length is 13 residues. V was trimmed by 6 bases and J by 14 bases, leaving 24 bases between them. Germline V CDR1 and CDR2: SQVTM, ANQGSEA.

This chain joins TRBV20-1 and TRBJ2-7; TRBD2 agrees at 12 bases. CDR3 size: 16 residues. V lost 3 bases to trimming and J lost 5 bases; unmatched junction nucleotides: 11. The germline V gene has CDR1 DFQATT and CDR2 SNEGSKA (reference sequence). The CDR3: CSASFASGRDVDEQYF. As DNA, the CDR3 is TGCAGTGCTAGTTTCGCTAGCGGGAGGGATGTCGACGAGCAGTACTTC.

The rearrangement links TRBV4-2 to TRBJ2-1; possible D gene TRBD2, 6 bases. Germline CDR1 is LGHNA and CDR2 is YNFKEQ. V lost 7 bases, J lost 5 bases, and 12 bases lay in between. The CDR3 runs 13 residues. CDR3 bases: TGTGCCAGCACCGGCCGGGAGAACAATGAGCAGTTCTTC. This encodes CASTGRENNEQFF.

The sample holds a few counts of this clonotype. The V gene is TRBV20-1, the J gene TRBJ2-7; 8 bases align to TRBD1. The V segment lost 6 bases and the J segment 6 bases; nucleotides outside the gene matches: 7. The CDR3 totals 12 residues. Germline V gene data show CDR1 as DFQATT and CDR2 as SNEGSKA (reference sequence). DNA for the CDR3: TGCAGTGCCCAAACAGGGGGAACCGAGCAGTACTTC. Translation gives CSAQTGGTEQYF.

This clonotype has a handful of counts. V and J are TRBV10-3 and TRBJ2-6; no reliable D call. V gave up 5 bases and J gave up 4 bases, with 15 bases separating them. The germline gives CDR1 ENHRY, CDR2 SYGVKD. There are 16 residues in the CDR3. This CDR3 is CAISFEPAWGANVLTF. DNA for the CDR3: TGTGCCATCAGTTTTGAACCCGCTTGGGGGGCCAACGTCCTGACTTTC.

This clonotype occurred once. J is TRBJ2-5 and V is TRBV5-1, with a weak D call TRBD1 (5 bases). The closer fit of TRBJ2-7 to the DNA end suggests the J call may be wrong. Germline CDR1 and CDR2: SGHRS and YFSETQ. CDR3 size: 14 residues. CDR3 in DNA: TGCGCCAGCAGCTATGCCCCTCAGGGCAACGAGCAGTACTTC. Protein sequence: CASSYAPQGNEQYF.

The chain uses TRBV29-1 and TRBJ1-2; 8 bases are a match to TRBD1. Germline V gene sequence: CDR1 SQVTM, CDR2 ANQGSEA. V shed 5 bases, J shed 10 bases, and the junction held 9 bases outside the gene matches. The CDR3 length is 12 residues. The CDR3 DNA reads as TGCAGCGTTAATTTAGGACAGGGAACCTACACCTTC. Its translation is CSVNLGQGTYTF.

This clonotype came up a few times. The chain uses TRBV6-5 and TRBJ2-3; possible D gene TRBD2, 6 bases. This CDR3 is 17 amino acids long. CDR1 is MNHEY, CDR2 SVGAGI, per germline. Trimming cost V 3 bases and J 3 bases, with 19 bases left between them. DNA for the CDR3: TGTGCCAGCAGTTATTCCGGGACTGCCACGAAGACAGATACGCAGTATTTT. It translates to CASSYSGTATKTDTQYF.

This clonotype was observed a handful of times. J is TRBJ1-2 and V is TRBV28; D might be TRBD1 (6 bases). V lost 7 bases and J lost 4, with 22 bases in between. CDR3 length: 16 amino acids. Germline V gene data show CDR1 as MDHEN and CDR2 as SYDVKM. The CDR3 DNA follows: TGTGCCAGCACCTCCCTTTGGACAGATCCCTTCTATGGCTACACCTTC. Translated: CASTSLWTDPFYGYTF.